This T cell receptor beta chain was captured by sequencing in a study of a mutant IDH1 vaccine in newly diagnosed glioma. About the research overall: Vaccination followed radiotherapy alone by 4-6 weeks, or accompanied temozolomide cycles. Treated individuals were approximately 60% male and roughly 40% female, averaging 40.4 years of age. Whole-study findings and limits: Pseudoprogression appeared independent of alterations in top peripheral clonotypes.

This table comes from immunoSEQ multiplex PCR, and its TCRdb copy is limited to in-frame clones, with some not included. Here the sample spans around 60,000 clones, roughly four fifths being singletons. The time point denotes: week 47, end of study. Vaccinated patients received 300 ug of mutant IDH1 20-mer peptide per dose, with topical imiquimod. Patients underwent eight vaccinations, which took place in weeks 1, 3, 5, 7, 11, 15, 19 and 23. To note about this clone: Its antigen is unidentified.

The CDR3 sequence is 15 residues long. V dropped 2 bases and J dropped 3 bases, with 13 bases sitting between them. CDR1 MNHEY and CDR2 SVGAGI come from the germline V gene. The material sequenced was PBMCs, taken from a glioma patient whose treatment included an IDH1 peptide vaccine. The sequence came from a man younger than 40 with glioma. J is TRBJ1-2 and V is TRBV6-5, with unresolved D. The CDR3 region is CASSYTIRPDYGYTF. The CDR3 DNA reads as TGTGCCAGCAGTTACACAATCAGGCCCGACTATGGCTACACCTTC.